Below are 2 T cell receptor beta chains sequenced from a single sample in a study of T cell responses to AZD1222 COVID-19 vaccine (dated by TCRdb to about 2021). This specimen's time point label, interpreted: about 28 days (+/-7) after the second vaccine dose. The method was the immunoSEQ multiplex PCR assay. TCRdb retrieved this table from immuneACCESS and kept in-frame rearrangements only. Not all clones are present; in checked studies, unresolved V genes account for under half, and no reason is known for the remainder. The table for this sample lists around 130,000 clones; around nine tenths of them were counted only once. The ten largest make up roughly 1% of the sample. Specimen: peripheral blood, collected 28 days after the second AZD1222 dose. Receptors were obtained from an adult who received the AZD1222 COVID-19 vaccine.

V usage is TRBV9 and J usage is TRBJ2-7, with TRBD1 identical over 9 bases. The CDR3 sequence is 14 residues long. V gave up 1 base and J gave up 6 bases; unmatched junction bases: 5. Germline values: CDR1 SGDLS, CDR2 YYNGEE. The CDR3 here is CASSVTGGASEQYF. The CDR3 coding sequence is TGTGCCAGCAGCGTAACAGGGGGCGCGTCCGAGCAGTACTTC.

V is TRBV7-6 and J is TRBJ1-5; D is undetermined. This CDR3 spans 15 amino acids. Trimming cost V 7 bases and J 4 bases, with 17 bases left between them. CDR1 and CDR2 from the germline V gene are SGHVS and FNYEAQ. The CDR3 sequence is CASNHQRRENQPQHF. The CDR3 coding sequence is TGTGCCAGCAACCACCAGAGGAGGGAAAATCAGCCCCAGCATTTT.